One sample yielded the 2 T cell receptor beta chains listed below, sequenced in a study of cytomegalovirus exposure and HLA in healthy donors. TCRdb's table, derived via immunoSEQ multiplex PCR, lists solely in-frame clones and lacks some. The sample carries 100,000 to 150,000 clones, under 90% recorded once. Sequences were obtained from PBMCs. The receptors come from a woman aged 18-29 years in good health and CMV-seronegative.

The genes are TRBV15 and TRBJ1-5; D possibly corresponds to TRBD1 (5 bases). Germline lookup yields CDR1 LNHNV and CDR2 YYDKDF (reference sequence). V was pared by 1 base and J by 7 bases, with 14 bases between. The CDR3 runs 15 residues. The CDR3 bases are TGTGCCACCAGCAGAGTTTACGGGGGGGAACAGCCCCAGCATTTT. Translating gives CATSRVYGGEQPQHF.

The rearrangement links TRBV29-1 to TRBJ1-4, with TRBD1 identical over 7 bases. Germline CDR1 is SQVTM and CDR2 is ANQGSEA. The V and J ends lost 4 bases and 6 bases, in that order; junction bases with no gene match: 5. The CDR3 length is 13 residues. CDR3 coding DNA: TGCAGCGTTGTGTGGCAGGGGGATGAAAAACTGTTTTTT. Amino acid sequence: CSVVWQGDEKLFF. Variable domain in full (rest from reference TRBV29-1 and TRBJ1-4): SAVISQKPSRDICQRGTSLTIQCQVDSQVTMMFWYRQQPGQSLTLIATANQGSEATYESGFVIDKFPISRPNLTFSTLTVSNMSPEDSSIYLCSVVWQGDEKLFFGSGTQLSVL.